These 10 T cell receptor beta chains originate from one sample sequenced in a study of control samples from healthy donors and cancer patients. The table came from immunoSEQ multiplex PCR; TCRdb's copy has only in-frame clones and leaves some out. This table has about 97,000 clones, more than 85% appearing once. Sequencing was carried out using blood. The origin of the receptors is a man aged 25-45 years in good health.

The rearrangement uses TRBV28 and TRBJ2-3; no reliable D call. With 8 bases removed from V and 10 bases from J, the gap between germline ends came to 19 bases. The CDR3 spans 13 residues. The germline gives CDR1 MDHEN, CDR2 SYDVKM. As DNA, the CDR3 is TGTGCCAGCGAAAGATCGCCGCAGAGATCGCAGTATTTT. This encodes CASERSPQRSQYF.

The chain combines TRBV29-1 with TRBJ2-2; 10 nucleotides line up with TRBD1. The CDR3 runs 13 residues. Germline V gene sequence: CDR1 SQVTM, CDR2 ANQGSEA. V gave up 6 bases and J gave up 6 bases; unmatched junction bases: 4. CDR3: CSVVTGGPGELFF. For the CDR3, the DNA is TGCAGCGTCGTGACAGGGGGCCCCGGGGAGCTGTTTTTT.

The rearrangement links TRBV28 to TRBJ1-5, with 7 nucleotides matching TRBD1. The trim removed 6 bases at V and 4 bases at J, leaving 9 bases unmatched. This CDR3 is built from 15 residues. CDR1 is MDHEN, CDR2 SYDVKM, per germline. The CDR3 coding sequence is TGTGCCAGCAGCGCAGACAGGGTGGGAAATCAGCCCCAGCATTTT. Amino acid sequence: CASSADRVGNQPQHF.

V gene TRBV19 combines with J gene TRBJ2-2, with 7 bases fitting TRBD1. CDR3 length: 15 amino acids. Trimming took 6 bases from V and 6 from J; bases not matched to a gene: 10. Germline V gene lookup returns CDR1 LNHDA and CDR2 SQIVND (reference sequence). As DNA, the CDR3 is TGTGCCAGTAGCCTAATTGACAGGGCGTCCGGGGAGCTGTTTTTT. Amino acid sequence: CASSLIDRASGELFF. Variable domain in full (rest from reference TRBV19 and TRBJ2-2): DGGITQSPKYLFRKEGQNVTLSCEQNLNHDAMYWYRQDPGQGLRLIYYSQIVNDFQKGDIAEGYSVSREKKESFPLTVTSAQKNPTAFYLCASSLIDRASGELFFGEGSRLTVL.

A word on this clone: One end of the junction does not line up with germline, which may come from a read error. The genes are TRBV24-1 and TRBJ2-2, with D maybe TRBD1 (6 bases). Per germline, CDR1 KGHDR and CDR2 SFDVKD. The CDR3 has 13 amino acids. CDR3 DNA sequence: TGTGCCTCCAGAGGGGGAGCCACCGGGGAGCTGTTTTTT. The encoded protein is CASRGGATGELFF.

V usage is TRBV9 and J usage is TRBJ1-4; D uncertain. This CDR3 is built from 18 residues. Deletions cut 0 bases from V and 0 bases from J, with 15 bases between. The germline CDR1 and CDR2 sequences are SGDLS and YYNGEE. The CDR3 sequence: CASSVGEVFGATNEKLFF. The CDR3 coding sequence is TGTGCCAGCAGCGTAGGGGAGGTATTCGGCGCAACTAATGAAAAACTGTTTTTT.

The chain couples TRBV3-1 (or the pseudogene TRBV3-2) to TRBJ1-2; weak D call: TRBD1 (6 bases). Germline CDR1 reads LGHDT; CDR2 reads YNNKEL (reference sequence). The CDR3 is 13 amino acids. Trimming removed 4 bases from V and 4 bases from J, with 10 bases in between. As DNA, the CDR3 is TGTGCCAGCAGCCCGGGGGGCCTCTATGGCTACACCTTC. This translates into CASSPGGLYGYTF.

J is TRBJ2-7 and V is TRBV19; a possible D gene is TRBD1 (6 bases). Trimming shortened V by 6 bases and J by 3 bases, and 15 bases separated the two germline ends. The germline V gene encodes CDR1 LNHDA and CDR2 SQIVND (reference sequence). This CDR3 is 14 amino acids long. DNA for the CDR3: TGTGCCAGTAGCCTTGGACAGTCCTTCTACGAGCAGTACTTC. This encodes CASSLGQSFYEQYF.

The chain couples TRBV2 to TRBJ1-3; D perhaps matches TRBD1 (6 bases). The CDR3 consists of 15 residues. Looked up from germline, CDR1 is SNHLY and CDR2 is FYNNEI. Deletions cut 6 bases from V and 7 bases from J, with 19 bases between. The CDR3 reads CASREQQGLSNTIYF. The CDR3 DNA is TGTGCCAGCAGAGAACAACAGGGATTAAGTAACACCATATATTTT.

The CDR3 is CASSYSHEQFF. The CDR3 DNA follows: TGTGCCAGCAGTTACTCACATGAGCAGTTCTTC. The chain uses TRBV6-2 or TRBV6-3 and TRBJ2-1; no definite D call. CDR3 length: 11 amino acids. The V gene lost 0 bases and the J gene lost 8 bases, with 2 bases spanning the gap. Per the germline V gene, CDR1 is MNHEY and CDR2 is SVGEGT.